Each of the 28 T cell receptor beta chains below was sequenced from the same sample in a study of blood T cell repertoires in COVID-19. The method was immunoSEQ multiplex PCR; TCRdb's version includes in-frame clones alone and lacks a portion of them. The table has about 99,000 clones, approximately 89% seen once. Sequenced material: peripheral blood. Receptors were obtained from an elderly woman in a cohort sampled during active COVID-19.

The rearrangement joins TRBV29-1 to TRBJ2-5; 7 bases are a match to TRBD2. Germline-derived CDR1 and CDR2 are SQVTM and ANQGSEA. V trimming: 2 bases; J trimming: 5 bases; junction bases outside the gene matches: 8. The CDR3 has 14 amino acids. The CDR3 DNA follows: TGCAGCGTTGAACGGGGGGTGGGAGGCGAGACCCAGTACTTC. It is translated as CSVERGVGGETQYF.

The chain combines TRBV5-1 with TRBJ2-7; 9 bases are a match to TRBD2. The CDR3 is made up of 15 amino acids. Germline V gene lookup returns CDR1 SGHRS and CDR2 YFSETQ. The J segment lost 10 bases and the V segment lost 0 bases, leaving 11 bases of the junction unmatched. CDR3 bases: TGCGCCAGCAGCTTGGGTAGCGGGGGCCCCCAGCATCAGTACTTC. Protein: CASSLGSGGPQHQYF. Combining the CDR3 with reference TRBV5-1 and TRBJ2-7 gives the whole variable domain KAGVTQTPRYLIKTRGQQVTLSCSPISGHRSVSWYQQTPGQGLQFLFEYFSETQRNKGNFPGRFSGRQFSNSRSEMNVSTLELGDSALYLCASSLGSGGPQHQYFGPGTRLTVT.

The CDR3 loop is CASSQDRAGGQFF. The CDR3 DNA sequence: TGTGCCAGCAGCCAAGATCGAGCGGGAGGGCAGTTCTTC. This chain links TRBV3-1 (or the pseudogene TRBV3-2) with TRBJ2-1; 9 bases match TRBD2. This CDR3 has 13 amino acids. Germline CDR1 and CDR2: LGHDT and YNNKEL (reference sequence). V lost 0 bases to trimming and J lost 12 bases; unmatched junction nucleotides: 3.

The chain recombines TRBV30 with TRBJ1-6; 7 bases are shared with TRBD1. CDR1 is GTSNPN and CDR2 is SVGIG in the germline V gene (reference sequence). After removal of 2 bases from V and 8 bases from J, the junction contained 9 bases not matched to a gene. CDR3 length: 15 amino acids. Here the CDR3 reads CAWSSPGQTYSPLHF. The CDR3 DNA reads TGTGCCTGGAGTTCACCGGGACAGACTTATTCACCCCTCCACTTT.

The CDR3 DNA is TGTGCCAGCAGCCCCTCTCCGGGAGCTAACTATGGCTACACCTTC. Its translation is CASSPSPGANYGYTF. The chain carries TRBV13 and TRBJ1-2; D is unresolved. CDR1 and CDR2 from the germline V gene are PRHDT and FYEKMQ (reference sequence). V lost 5 bases and J 0 bases, leaving 13 bases between the germline ends. The CDR3 contains 15 residues. The entire variable domain, with the rest obtained from reference TRBV13 and TRBJ1-2, is as follows: AAGVIQSPRHLIKEKRETATLKCYPIPRHDTVYWYQQGPGQDPQFLISFYEKMQSDKGSIPDRFSAQQFSDYHSELNMSSLELGDSALYFCASSPSPGANYGYTFGSGTRLTVV.

The chain couples TRBV5-1 to TRBJ2-3, with 8 positions matching TRBD2. V trimming: 2 bases; J trimming: 6 bases; junction bases outside the gene matches: 8. This CDR3 is 15 amino acids long. Germline lookup yields CDR1 SGHRS and CDR2 YFSETQ. CDR3 amino acids: CASSFPSGQGDTQYF. CDR3 DNA: TGCGCCAGCAGCTTCCCTAGCGGGCAGGGGGATACGCAGTATTTT.

The J gene is TRBJ2-5, the V gene TRBV9; D might be TRBD1 (5 bases). The ends were cut back, 0 bases at V and 4 bases at J, with 25 bases in the middle. Germline V gene lookup returns CDR1 SGDLS and CDR2 YYNGEE. This CDR3 contains 19 residues. CDR3: CASSVDNGVTGVGRETQYF. The CDR3, as DNA: TGTGCCAGCAGCGTAGATAATGGGGTAACAGGAGTCGGACGAGAGACCCAGTACTTC.

This clone has only one observation. The rearrangement links TRBV9 to TRBJ2-2; D unresolved. This CDR3 has 14 residues. Trimming stripped 0 bases from V and 2 bases from J, with 5 bases between. Germline assignment: CDR1 SGDLS and CDR2 YYNGEE. In nucleotides, the CDR3 is TGTGCCAGCAGCGTAGCGACAAACACCGGGGAGCTGTTTTTT. Amino acids: CASSVATNTGELFF.

The V gene is TRBV11-2, the J gene TRBJ2-7, with 10 bases that match TRBD2. The CDR3 covers 20 residues. The ends lost 0 bases at V and 5 bases at J; junction bases unmatched: 19. Germline loops: CDR1 SGHAT, CDR2 FQNNGV. The DNA for the CDR3 is TGTGCCAGCAGCTTAGAAATTCCCTTGGCAGCGGGAGGGCCCGGACACGAGCAGTACTTC. It is translated as CASSLEIPLAAGGPGHEQYF.

V is TRBV5-6 and J is TRBJ2-5; 8 bases are shared with TRBD2. V was pared by 4 bases and J by 5 bases, with 16 bases of the junction left unmatched. Germline CDR1 is SGHDT and CDR2 is YYEEEE. The CDR3 has 17 residues. The CDR3 DNA reads TGTGCCAGCAGCATCGGATTGGTCGGGGGGGCCTGGGAGACCCAGTACTTC. Its translation is CASSIGLVGGAWETQYF.

The chain joins TRBV18 to TRBJ1-5; D possibly corresponds to TRBD1 (5 bases). Trimming took off 4 bases at V and 6 bases at J, with 10 bases between the two ends. CDR1 and CDR2 from the germline V gene are KGHSH and LQKENI. This CDR3 contains 13 residues. Written as DNA, the CDR3 is TGTGCCAGCTCACTGGACATCTCTCAGCCCCAGCATTTT. Protein sequence: CASSLDISQPQHF.

In this sample, this clone turned up once. The rearrangement uses TRBV15 and TRBJ1-4, with D unresolved. Trimming took 5 bases from V and 10 from J, leaving 26 bases between them. The CDR3 runs to 17 residues. The germline CDR1 and CDR2 sequences are LNHNV and YYDKDF (reference sequence). The CDR3 nucleotides are TGTGCCACCAGCTCCCCGGAGGATTTTTCCCTTGGGAGAAAACTGTTTTTT. Its protein product is CATSSPEDFSLGRKLFF.

V and J are TRBV20-1 and TRBJ2-7; 8 bases agree with TRBD1. CDR3 length: 16 amino acids. V was clipped by 3 bases and J by 0 bases; unmatched bases: 10. Germline V gives CDR1 DFQATT, CDR2 SNEGSKA (reference sequence). CDR3 sequence (DNA): TGCAGTGCTAGTCATACAGGGGGTAGGAGCTCCTACGAGCAGTACTTC. It is translated as CSASHTGGRSSYEQYF.

The chain employs TRBV7-9 and TRBJ1-1; unclear D gene. V dropped 1 base and J dropped 3 bases, with 6 bases sitting between them. There are 13 residues in the CDR3. Looked up from germline, CDR1 is SEHNR and CDR2 is FQNEAQ (reference sequence). CDR3 protein: CASSLVPDTEAFF. CDR3 bases: TGTGCCAGCAGCTTAGTCCCGGACACTGAAGCTTTCTTT.

The CDR3 sequence: CASSLNQGSNQPQHF. As DNA, the CDR3 is TGTGCCAGCTCCCTAAATCAGGGTAGCAATCAGCCCCAGCATTTT. The J gene is TRBJ1-5, the V gene TRBV18, with D possibly TRBD1 on 5 matching bases. The V and J ends lost 6 bases and 0 bases respectively, with 12 bases between them. CDR1 is KGHSH, CDR2 LQKENI, per germline. The CDR3 sequence is 15 residues long.

The chain joins TRBV6-5 to TRBJ1-5; 9 nucleotides match TRBD1. The CDR3 length is 15 residues. CDR1 and CDR2 (germline): MNHEY, SVGAGI. V shed 6 bases and J 4 bases; nucleotides not matched to a gene: 7. In DNA form, the CDR3 reads TGTGCCAGCAGACCTGAGGACAGGGGAAATCAGCCCCAGCATTTT. Encoded protein: CASRPEDRGNQPQHF.

V and J are TRBV24-1 and TRBJ1-5; D possibly corresponds to TRBD1 (5 bases). Germline assignment: CDR1 KGHDR and CDR2 SFDVKD. This CDR3 is built from 13 residues. Trimming removed 1 base from V and 6 bases from J, with 6 bases in between. This chain's CDR3 is CATSDFQGQPQHF. The CDR3, as DNA: TGTGCCACCAGTGATTTTCAGGGTCAGCCCCAGCATTTT.

The chain has TRBV27 and TRBJ1-6; TRBD1 matches 10 bases. The CDR3 loop spans 16 amino acids. V shed 6 bases, J shed 7 bases, and the junction held 9 bases outside the gene matches. Germline-derived CDR1 and CDR2 are MNHEY and SMNVEV (reference sequence). The CDR3 nucleotides are TGTGCCAGCAGGCCCCCCCCGGGACAGGGGAATTCACCCCTCCACTTT. It encodes CASRPPPGQGNSPLHF.

This rearrangement joins TRBV5-1 to TRBJ1-4; the D is unclear. The CDR3 has 16 residues. V lost 2 bases to trimming and J lost 7 bases, with 18 bases between them. Germline V gives CDR1 SGHRS, CDR2 YFSETQ. As DNA, the CDR3 is TGCGCCAGCAGCTTTGCGCTTTCCCCAGGAAGTGAAAAACTGTTTTTT. It is translated as CASSFALSPGSEKLFF.

The rearrangement links TRBV7-9 to TRBJ2-1, with 12 bases aligning to TRBD2. The CDR3 is 16 residues long. Per the germline V gene, CDR1 is SEHNR and CDR2 is FQNEAQ (reference sequence). V lost 5 bases, J lost 10 bases, and 12 bases stayed unmatched. In DNA form, the CDR3 reads TGTGCCAGCAGCCCTTCTCTAGCGGGAGGGCCGGGCGAGCAGTTCTTC. Amino acid sequence: CASSPSLAGGPGEQFF.

J is TRBJ1-5 and V is TRBV7-9; D not certain. The CDR3 covers 15 residues. Trimming took 11 bases from V and 4 from J, leaving 21 bases between them. Germline V gives CDR1 SEHNR, CDR2 FQNEAQ (reference sequence). CDR3 coding DNA: TGTGCCTCCTTTTTTCGATCTGACAAGAATCAGCCCCAGCATTTT. This translates into CASFFRSDKNQPQHF.

The chain's CDR3 is CASRLITQGIYGYTF. For the CDR3, the DNA is TGTGCCAGCAGGCTAATTACCCAGGGCATTTATGGCTACACCTTC. The chain employs TRBV28 and TRBJ1-2; a possible D gene is TRBD1 (5 bases). CDR3 length equals 15 residues. Germline V CDR1 and CDR2: MDHEN, SYDVKM. V gave up 6 bases and J gave up 5 bases, with 19 bases separating them.

The chain uses TRBV18 and TRBJ2-7; no firm D call. The CDR3 has 12 residues. Per the germline V gene, CDR1 is KGHSH and CDR2 is LQKENI. Trimming took off 2 bases at V and 7 bases at J, with 9 bases between the two ends. DNA for the CDR3: TGTGCCAGCTCACCAAATATCAGAGAGCAGTACTTC. Translated: CASSPNIREQYF.

V gene TRBV5-1 combines with J gene TRBJ1-1; no reliable D call. The V and J ends lost 4 bases and 1 base respectively, with 11 bases between them. The CDR3 is 14 residues long. Germline V gives CDR1 SGHRS, CDR2 YFSETQ. The CDR3 reads CASSLTAGNTEAFF. CDR3 DNA sequence: TGCGCCAGCAGCCTTACGGCGGGGAACACTGAAGCTTTCTTT.

V gene TRBV19 combines with J gene TRBJ2-3; D may be TRBD2 (5 bases). CDR3 length: 16 residues. Trimming took off 1 base at V and 2 bases at J, with 13 bases between the two ends. Germline V lookup: CDR1 LNHDA, CDR2 SQIVND (reference sequence). This chain's CDR3 is CASSIVASLNTDTQYF. The CDR3 DNA follows: TGTGCCAGTAGTATAGTCGCTAGCTTAAACACAGATACGCAGTATTTT.

CDR3 region: CASSAAEDRQYF. The DNA for the CDR3 is TGTGCCAGCAGCGCCGCGGAGGATAGGCAGTACTTC. J is TRBJ2-7 and V is TRBV9, with D possibly TRBD2 on 5 matching bases. Germline CDR1 reads SGDLS; CDR2 reads YYNGEE. The CDR3 spans 12 residues. Between the trimmed V and J ends, which lost 3 bases and 9 bases, there was a span of 13 bases.

The V call is TRBV24-1, the J call TRBJ2-2, with TRBD2 matching 12 bases. This CDR3 is built from 17 residues. Germline-derived CDR1 and CDR2 are KGHDR and SFDVKD. Trimming at V came to 3 bases and at J to 6 bases, leaving 7 bases not matched to a gene. CDR3 residues: CATSDPTASGGAGELFF. The CDR3 bases are TGTGCCACCAGTGATCCTACTGCTAGCGGGGGGGCCGGGGAGCTGTTTTTT.

The V call is TRBV3-1 (or the pseudogene TRBV3-2), the J call TRBJ1-3, with D possibly being TRBD1 (5 bases). This CDR3 has 15 residues. The V gene's germline CDR1 is LGHDT and CDR2 YNNKEL (reference sequence). V lost 1 base and J lost 0, with 7 bases in between. The CDR3 region is CASSQGQLSGNTIYF. CDR3 bases: TGTGCCAGCAGCCAAGGACAGCTCTCTGGAAACACCATATATTTT.